This T cell receptor beta chain appears in the sequencing data of a study of blood T cell repertoires in COVID-19. Between the trimmed V and J ends, which lost 0 bases and 1 base, there was a span of 13 bases. Germline V gene sequence: CDR1 SGDLS, CDR2 YYNGEE. CDR3 length: 16 residues. Assay used: immunoSEQ multiplex PCR; TCRdb lists only in-frame clones, some missing. The sample yields some 250,000 clones, approximately 78% seen once. This clone was picked up one time. This TCR derives from a woman aged 55-75 years with active or convalescent COVID-19. Sample: peripheral blood. V usage is TRBV9 and J usage is TRBJ1-1; D is possibly TRBD1 (6 bases). Written as DNA, the CDR3 is TGTGCCAGCAGCGTAGGACCCGGACAGACGAACACTGAAGCTTTCTTT. It codes for CASSVGPGQTNTEAFF. The variable domain in full, completed from reference TRBV9 and TRBJ1-1, reads DSGVTQTPKHLITATGQRVTLRCSPRSGDLSVYWYQQSLDQGLQFLIQYYNGEERAKGNILERFSAQQFPDLHSELNLSSLELGDSALYFCASSVGPGQTNTEAFFGQGTRLTVV.